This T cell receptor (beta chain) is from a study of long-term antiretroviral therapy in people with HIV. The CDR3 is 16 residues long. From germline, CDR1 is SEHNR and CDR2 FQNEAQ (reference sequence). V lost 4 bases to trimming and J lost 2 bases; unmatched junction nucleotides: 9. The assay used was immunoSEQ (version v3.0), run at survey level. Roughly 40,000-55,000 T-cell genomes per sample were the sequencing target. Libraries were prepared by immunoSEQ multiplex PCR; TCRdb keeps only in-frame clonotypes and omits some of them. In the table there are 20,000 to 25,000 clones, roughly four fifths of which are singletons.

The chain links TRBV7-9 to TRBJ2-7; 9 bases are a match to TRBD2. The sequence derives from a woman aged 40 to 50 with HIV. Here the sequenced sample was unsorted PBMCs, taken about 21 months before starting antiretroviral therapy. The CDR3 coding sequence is TGTGCCAGCAGCTCCGAGATTGGCGGGAGGGCCTACGAGCAGTACTTC. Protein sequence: CASSSEIGGRAYEQYF.